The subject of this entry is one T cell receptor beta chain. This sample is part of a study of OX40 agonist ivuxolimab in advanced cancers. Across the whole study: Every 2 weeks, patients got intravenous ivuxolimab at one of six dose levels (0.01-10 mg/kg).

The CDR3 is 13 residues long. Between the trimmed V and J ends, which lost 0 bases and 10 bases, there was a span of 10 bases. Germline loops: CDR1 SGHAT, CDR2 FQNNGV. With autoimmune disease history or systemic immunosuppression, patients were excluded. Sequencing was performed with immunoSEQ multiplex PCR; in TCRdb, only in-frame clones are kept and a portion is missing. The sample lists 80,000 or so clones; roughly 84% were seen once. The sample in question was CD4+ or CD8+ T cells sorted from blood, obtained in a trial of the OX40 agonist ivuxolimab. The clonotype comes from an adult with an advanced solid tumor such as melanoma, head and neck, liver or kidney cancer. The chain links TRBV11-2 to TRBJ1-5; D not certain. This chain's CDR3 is CASSLDSERPQHF. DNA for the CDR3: TGTGCCAGCAGCTTAGATTCAGAGCGACCCCAGCATTTT.